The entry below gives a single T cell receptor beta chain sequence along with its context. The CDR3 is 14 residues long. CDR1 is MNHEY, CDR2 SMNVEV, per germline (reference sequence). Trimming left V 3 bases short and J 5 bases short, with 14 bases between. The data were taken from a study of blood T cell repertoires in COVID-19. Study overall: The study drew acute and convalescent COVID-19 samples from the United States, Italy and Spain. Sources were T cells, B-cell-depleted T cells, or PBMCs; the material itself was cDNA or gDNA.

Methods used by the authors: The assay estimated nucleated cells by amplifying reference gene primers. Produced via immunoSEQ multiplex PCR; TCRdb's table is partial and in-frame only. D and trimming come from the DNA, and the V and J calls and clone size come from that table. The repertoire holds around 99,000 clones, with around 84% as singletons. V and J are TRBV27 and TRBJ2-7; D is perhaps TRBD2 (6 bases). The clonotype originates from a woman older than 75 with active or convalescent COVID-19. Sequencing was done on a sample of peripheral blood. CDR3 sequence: CASSFTGGGHEQYF. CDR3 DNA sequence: TGTGCCAGCAGTTTCACCGGGGGTGGTCACGAGCAGTACTTC.